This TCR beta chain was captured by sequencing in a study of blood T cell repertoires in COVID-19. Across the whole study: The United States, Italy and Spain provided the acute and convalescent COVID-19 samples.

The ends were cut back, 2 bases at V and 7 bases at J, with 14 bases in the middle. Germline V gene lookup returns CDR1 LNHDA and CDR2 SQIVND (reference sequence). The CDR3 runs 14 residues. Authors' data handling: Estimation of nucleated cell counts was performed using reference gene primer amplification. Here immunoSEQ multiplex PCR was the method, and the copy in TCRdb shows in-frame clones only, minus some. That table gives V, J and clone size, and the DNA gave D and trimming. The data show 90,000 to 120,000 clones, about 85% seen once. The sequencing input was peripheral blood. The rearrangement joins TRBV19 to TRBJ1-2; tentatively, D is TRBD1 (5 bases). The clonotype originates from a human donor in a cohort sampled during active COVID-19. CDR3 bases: TGTGCCAGTAGTATAAGGGGCAGCCTAGGTGGCTACACCTTC. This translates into CASSIRGSLGGYTF. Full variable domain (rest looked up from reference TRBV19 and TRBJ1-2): DGGITQSPKYLFRKEGQNVTLSCEQNLNHDAMYWYRQDPGQGLRLIYYSQIVNDFQKGDIAEGYSVSREKKESFPLTVTSAQKNPTAFYLCASSIRGSLGGYTFGSGTRLTVV.